This TCR beta chain was captured in a study of regulatory T cells in long-lasting Graves disease (dated by TCRdb to about 2021). In terms of the full investigation: Antithyroid drugs had been taken for less than 3 months by newly diagnosed Graves' disease patients. Patients with persistent Graves' disease were compared with patients with newly diagnosed Graves' disease using TCR sequencing and RNA sequencing of peripheral blood. The study was registered as a clinical trial and conducted in China. A total of about 33 samples underwent TCR sequencing, from about 13 patients with persistent Graves' disease and 20 or so patients with newly diagnosed Graves' disease.

General study outcomes and caveats: Persistent patients shared more public clonotypes among themselves (under 3,000) than newly diagnosed patients did (more than 950). Only peripheral blood was studied, because thyroid tissue, the primary lesion, was inaccessible. Preferential use of TRBV28, TRBJ1-2 and TRBJ2-5 was observed in persistent disease, whereas TRBV20-1 and TRBJ2-1 were favored in newly diagnosed disease. The authors acknowledged the small sample size as a limitation that may reduce accuracy. Only the TCR beta chain was sequenced and analyzed. Lower TCR Shannon entropy and fewer highly expanded clones were observed in persistent Graves' disease patients than in newly diagnosed patients, which suggested clonal expansion.

On this clonotype: The target of this receptor is not known. Base qualities are not provided; no much larger clone lies one nucleotide away.

The sample's time point label, decoded: newly diagnosed GD, antithyroid drugs for less than 3 months. RNA was extracted from PBMCs in TRIzol for both TCR sequencing and RNA sequencing. Graves' disease was diagnosed according to American Thyroid Association guidelines. The patients came from an endocrinology department in Xi'an, China. From each patient, around 9 milliliters of peripheral blood was collected into an EDTA anticoagulant tube. PBMCs were isolated by Ficoll Paque Plus density gradient separation without further T cell sorting. An Agilent 2100 Bioanalyzer and agarose gel were used to check RNA quality, while a NanoDrop 2000 measured RNA concentration. The CDR3 spans 16 residues, from the cysteine through the phenylalanine. Only the CDR3 DNA stays, 48 bases, in frame from base 1. Based on the germline V gene, the CDR1 and CDR2 sequences are SNHLY and FYNNEI. After removal of 1 base from V and 2 bases from J, the junction retains 7 bases not matched to a gene.

Libraries were constructed by multiplex PCR. The instrument was an Illumina HiSeq 4000. iRepertoire HTBI primers and Arm-PCR amplification of CDR3 regions were used to construct TCR beta libraries. Gel purification was performed on PCR products prior to sequencing. Concerning the study's data processing: Across samples, about 64 TRBV and 13 to 15 TRBJ segments were identified and used for gene usage analysis of CDR3 amino acid clonotypes. Filtered high-quality paired reads were merged into contigs using COPE and FqMerger. BLAST was used to align contigs to the IMGT TRBV, TRBD and TRBJ reference genes, and CDR3 was defined following IMGT. Highly expanded clones were defined as clonotypes with a frequency above 0.1%. Repertoire diversity was measured by Shannon entropy, and V-J evenness by the Gini coefficient. Public clonotypes were defined as clonotypes shared by more than one individual. TCRdb cleaned the public reads at Q25 with fastp, built clones with MiXCR and kept in-frame beta chains. Identical CDR3 protein sequences are pooled into one entry, listed with their most common genes and DNA. TCRdb, not the authors, supplied the V and J calls. The sample profile shows 200,000 to 250,000 distinct CDR3 sequences; around 17% of them were found once. The ten largest clones represent approximately 20% of the sample.

The sequencing used peripheral blood mononuclear cells (PBMCs), collected at new diagnosis, from a patient treated with antithyroid drugs. The V gene is TRBV2 and the J gene is TRBJ2-7; the central 8 bases match TRBD2. The clonotype comes from a female donor with Graves disease. The DNA sequence reads TGTGCCAGCAGTGAAGTGGGCGGGAGGTACCCCTACGAGCAGTACTTC. It codes for CASSEVGGRYPYEQYF.